Presented here are 17 T cell receptor beta chains from one specimen sequenced in a study of glioma-infiltrating T cells. The iRepertoire nested amplicon-rescue multiplex PCR amplified TCR alpha and beta CDR3s from RNA. TCRdb independently ran MiXCR on the multiplex PCR reads; one entry per CDR3 protein. The sample holds about 180,000 distinct CDR3 sequences, about 46% seen once. The specimen sequenced was glioma tissue, nonneoplastic brain tissue, or PBMCs (not recorded which). The receptors come from a human donor with low-grade glioma or glioblastoma, undergoing nonglioma brain surgery, or in good health (not recorded which).

V usage is TRBV28 and J usage is TRBJ2-7; no reliable D call. CDR3 length equals 13 residues. Germline V gene data show CDR1 as MDHEN and CDR2 as SYDVKM. Trimming pared 3 bases from V and 2 bases from J, leaving 8 bases between. CDR3 in DNA: TGTGCCAGCAGTTTGAGTGAAACCTACGAGCAGTACTTC. Its translation: CASSLSETYEQYF.

This clonotype was counted ten times or more. This rearrangement joins TRBV6-1 to TRBJ2-7; unclear D gene. CDR1 is MNHNS and CDR2 is SASEGT in the germline V gene. The V end lost 7 bases, the J end lost 3 bases, and 13 bases lay between the germline ends. The length of the CDR3 is 13 residues. The CDR3 reads CASTRPGLYEQYF. The CDR3 nucleotides read TGTGCCAGCACAAGACCGGGCCTCTACGAGCAGTACTTC.

Worth noting for this clonotype: A much larger clone sits a single nucleotide away, making a read error possible. This sequence joins TRBV28 and TRBJ2-5, with 7 positions matching TRBD2. The CDR3 consists of 15 residues. Germline CDR1 MDHEN, CDR2 SYDVKM. V lost 2 bases to trimming and J lost 3 bases; unmatched junction nucleotides: 6. As DNA, the CDR3 is TGTGCCAGCAGTTTAGGGGTGCTAGCGGAAGAGACCCAGTACTTC. It codes for CASSLGVLAEETQYF.

The chain carries TRBV10-3 and TRBJ2-1; D is uncertain. V was pared by 8 bases and J by 9 bases, with 11 bases between. CDR1 is ENHRY and CDR2 is SYGVKD in the germline V gene. This CDR3 comprises 11 residues. The CDR3 sequence: CAISDSFEQFF. Written as DNA, the CDR3 is TGTGCCATCTCCGACTCCTTTGAGCAGTTCTTC.

This clonotype occurred many times. This chain joins TRBV15 and TRBJ1-5, with D unclear. Germline CDR1 is LNHNV and CDR2 is YYDKDF (reference sequence). The CDR3 is made up of 16 amino acids. The V end was cut by 3 bases, the J end by 3 bases, with 15 bases between. For the CDR3, the DNA is TGTGCCACCAGCAGGGAACGACACACGTTCAATCAGCCCCAGCATTTT. The encoded protein is CATSRERHTFNQPQHF. Full variable domain (missing parts from reference TRBV15 and TRBJ1-5): DAMVIQNPRYQVTQFGKPVTLSCSQTLNHNVMYWYQQKSSQAPKLLFHYYDKDFNNEADTPDNFQSRRPNTSFCFLDIRSPGLGDTAMYLCATSRERHTFNQPQHFGDGTRLSIL.

The rearrangement joins TRBV19 to TRBJ2-3; TRBD2 is a possible D gene (6 bases). The CDR3 sequence is 15 residues long. CDR1 and CDR2 (germline): LNHDA, SQIVND (reference sequence). V was trimmed by 4 bases and J by 0 bases, leaving 11 bases between them. CDR3 coding DNA: TGTGCCAGTAGTACTGGGGCGGGGAGCACAGATACGCAGTATTTT. Protein sequence: CASSTGAGSTDTQYF.

This clonotype came up many times. The rearrangement joins TRBV6-6 to TRBJ2-7; 8 bases map to TRBD1. CDR3 length: 17 amino acids. Trimming took 0 bases from V and 6 from J; bases not matched to a gene: 13. From germline, CDR1 is MNHNY and CDR2 SVGAGI (reference sequence). CDR3 nucleotide sequence: TGTGCCAGCAGTTACTCGACAGGGGCAAGGTTGTTGGGCGAGCAGTACTTC. Translation: CASSYSTGARLLGEQYF.

This chain uses TRBV3-1 with TRBJ2-5; 11 nucleotides line up with TRBD2. Germline CDR1 is LGHDT and CDR2 is YNNKEL (reference sequence). This CDR3 has 15 residues. With 8 bases clipped from V and 5 bases from J, the junction kept 10 bases outside the gene matches. CDR3 sequence reads: CASEQLAGGHETQYF. The CDR3, as DNA: TGTGCCAGCGAGCAGCTAGCGGGGGGACACGAGACCCAGTACTTC.

The CDR3 loop reads CASSTPGQGPGLAYNEQFF. CDR3 sequence (DNA): TGTGCCAGCAGTACACCGGGACAGGGGCCGGGATTGGCCTACAATGAGCAGTTCTTC. The V gene is TRBV2, the J gene TRBJ2-1, with 10 positions matching TRBD1. The CDR3 loop spans 19 amino acids. The V and J ends lost 5 bases and 2 bases, in that order; junction bases with no gene match: 15. Germline CDR1 reads SNHLY; CDR2 reads FYNNEI.

This clonotype was detected a few times. The chain carries TRBV19 and TRBJ2-7; a weak D match, TRBD1 (5 bases). The V gene's germline CDR1 is LNHDA and CDR2 SQIVND (reference sequence). This CDR3 is 12 amino acids long. The germline V and J ends were trimmed by 4 bases and 9 bases, with 13 bases remaining between them. CDR3 bases: TGTGCCAGTAGTACCCAGGGCACCCCGCAGTACTTC. Protein: CASSTQGTPQYF.

This chain joins TRBV28 and TRBJ1-1, with D perhaps matching TRBD1 (5 bases). With 3 bases removed from V and 8 bases from J, the gap between germline ends came to 13 bases. The CDR3 totals 13 residues. Germline V gives CDR1 MDHEN, CDR2 SYDVKM. CDR3: CASSLTQGGEAFF. DNA of the CDR3: TGTGCCAGCAGTTTGACCCAGGGCGGAGAAGCTTTCTTT.

Comment on this clonotype: A single base separates this from a much larger clone, so it may be a read error. The rearrangement links TRBV28 to TRBJ2-7; possibly TRBD1 for D (6 bases). V lost 5 bases and J 2 bases, leaving 16 bases between the germline ends. The CDR3 is made up of 15 amino acids. Germline CDR1 and CDR2: MDHEN and SYDVKM. The chain's CDR3 is CASSPDRFMPYEQYF. The CDR3 DNA follows: TGTGCCAGCAGTCCCGACAGGTTTATGCCCTACGAGCAGTACTTC.

About this clonotype: A much larger clone sits a single nucleotide away, making a read error possible. V usage is TRBV7-9 and J usage is TRBJ2-7; possibly TRBD1 for D (6 bases). The CDR3 runs to 13 residues. Germline CDR1 reads SEHNR; CDR2 reads FQNEAQ (reference sequence). The CDR3 loop reads CAGSQGQGHEQYF. CDR3 sequence (DNA): TGTGCCGGCAGCCAGGGGCAGGGCCACGAGCAGTACTTC.

Comments on this clonotype: This may arise from a read error, as a much more abundant clone is one base away. CDR3 nucleotide sequence: TGCATCGGAGAGACAGGGCCTGAAGCTTTCTTT. It specifies CIGETGPEAFF. The chain has TRBV29-1 and TRBJ1-1; 7 bases align to TRBD1. CDR1 is SQVTM and CDR2 is ANQGSEA in the germline V gene. The CDR3 length is 11 residues.

The chain combines TRBV9 with TRBJ2-3; D not resolved. Looked up from germline, CDR1 is SGDLS and CDR2 is YYNGEE. The V gene lost 4 bases and the J gene lost 4 bases, with 10 bases spanning the gap. CDR3 length: 13 amino acids. CDR3 nucleotide sequence: TGTGCCAGCAGCCGTAGATTAGCAGATACGCAGTATTTT. Amino acids: CASSRRLADTQYF.

This clonotype came up many times. The V gene is TRBV25-1, the J gene TRBJ2-5; D not certain. The CDR3 runs to 14 residues. Trimming cost V 3 bases and J 4 bases, with 12 bases left between them. Germline values: CDR1 MGHDK, CDR2 SYGVNS. The CDR3 region has the DNA TGTGCCAGCAGTGACACCCCCGGACGAGAGACCCAGTACTTC. Amino acids: CASSDTPGRETQYF.

This clonotype was picked up a small number of times. V is TRBV3-1 and J is TRBJ2-3; D ambiguous. Germline V gene lookup returns CDR1 LGHDT and CDR2 YNNKEL (reference sequence). CDR3 length: 16 amino acids. Trimming took off 0 bases at V and 0 bases at J, with 10 bases between the two ends. In nucleotides, the CDR3 is TGTGCCAGCAGCCAAGAATGGGGTCCCAGCACAGATACGCAGTATTTT. As protein: CASSQEWGPSTDTQYF.